The rows below give T cell receptor beta chains drawn from one sample of a study of T-cell reconstitution after alpha-beta-depleted transplantation in children. MiXCR, applied by TCRdb to the PCR reads, yields one record per CDR3 protein. The sample records about 1,000,000 distinct CDR3 sequences, under 30% being singletons. This specimen was PBMCs, mostly from graft donor cells, taken 360 days after TCRalphabeta/CD19-depleted stem cell transplant. All receptors come from a boy in the first two years of life who had a stem cell transplant for SCID, so the T cells may come from the graft donor. CDR3s include the opening cysteine and the closing phenylalanine or tryptophan. A D gene is named only where the DNA matches it firmly. Part of the rows lack a size; the others show once, few, many or a class for expanded clones.

d_gene	abundance	len	v_gene	j_gene	CDR3nt	CDR3aa
TRBD1	.	22	TRBV6-2/TRBV6-3	TRBJ2-4	TGTGCCAGCAGTTACTCCCTCTTGGGGACAGGGATTTCCAATTTAGCCAAAAACATTCAGTACTTC	CASSYSLLGTGISNLAKNIQYF
TRBD1	.	15	TRBV6-2/TRBV6-3	TRBJ1-1	TGTGCCACGGGGGCCCCCCACAGGGGCGGCACTGAAGCTTTCTTT	CATGAPHRGGTEAFF
.	few	12	TRBV2	TRBJ2-1	TGTGCCAGCAGTGAAGATGGGACTTCCCGGATCTTC	CASSEDGTSRIF
.	few	14	TRBV2	TRBJ1-6	TGTGCCAGCAGTGAATGGACAGCGAATTCACCCCTCCACTTT	CASSEWTANSPLHF
TRBD2	few	15	TRBV6-5	TRBJ2-3	TGTGCCAGCAGTTACGGGCGGGGGGCACTAGATACGCAGTATTTT	CASSYGRGALDTQYF
.	.	18	TRBV5-1	TRBJ2-2	TGCGCCAGCAGCCCCCAACTATGGTCCCTTCGGAACACCGGGGAGCTGTTTTTT	CASSPQLWSLRNTGELFF
.	.	13	TRBV30	TRBJ2-7	TGTGCCTGGAGTGTGGGAGTCTCCTACGAGCAGTACTTC	CAWSVGVSYEQYF
.	.	14	TRBV18	TRBJ1-1	TGTGCCAGCTCGGTAGGGCTAATGAACACTGAAGCTTTCTTT	CASSVGLMNTEAFF
.	.	13	TRBV20-1	TRBJ1-1	TGCAGTGCTAGAGGGGATATGAACACTGAAGCTTTCTTT	CSARGDMNTEAFF
.	once	15	TRBV5-1	TRBJ2-3	TGCGCCAGCAGCTCTTCATGGGGGCCCCTAGATACGCAGTATTTT	CASSSSWGPLDTQYF
.	few	14	TRBV20-1	TRBJ2-7	TGCAGTGCTTCCCCGACTGGGATGTGGAACGAGCAGTACTTC	CSASPTGMWNEQYF
TRBD1	.	17	TRBV10-3	TRBJ2-7	TGTGCCATCAGTCCCAGGGGGGGACAGGGAGGCTCCTACGAGCAGTACTTC	CAISPRGGQGGSYEQYF
.	few	14	TRBV5-1	TRBJ2-6	TGCGCCAGCAGCTTCAGGGCTGGGGCCAACGTCCTGACTTTC	CASSFRAGANVLTF
.	.	14	TRBV20-1	TRBJ2-7	TGCAGTGCTAGGGGTCTGGGGAGGGGGTACGAGCAGTACTTC	CSARGLGRGYEQYF
TRBD1	.	19	TRBV6-4	TRBJ2-4	TGTGCCAGCAGTCACACCGGGACAGGAGGGGGGTTAGTCAAAAACATTCAGTACTTC	CASSHTGTGGGLVKNIQYF
.	.	15	TRBV11-2	TRBJ2-5	TGTGCCAGCAGCTTTGGGCCACGCCGCCAAGAGACCCAGTACTTC	CASSFGPRRQETQYF
.	.	12	TRBV20-1	TRBJ2-5	TGCAGTGCTAGATGGGTCCAAGAGACCCAGTACTTC	CSARWVQETQYF
.	few	16	TRBV2	TRBJ2-5	TGTGCCAGCAGCCACCCGGAGGGGCGAAACCAAGAGACCCAGTACTTC	CASSHPEGRNQETQYF